This T cell receptor beta chain was identified during a study of cytomegalovirus exposure and HLA in healthy donors. Study details: Out of 398 genotyped donors, about 76% belonged to the Caucasian-associated ancestry cluster.

Researchers ran the PCR with 60 Vbeta and 13 Jbeta primers. Sequenced by immunoSEQ multiplex PCR; TCRdb stores in-frame clones only, minus some. The repertoire holds 200,000 to 250,000 clones, with 60% to 80% as singletons. The CDR3 extends over 18 amino acids. Germline assignment: CDR1 SGHRS and CDR2 YFSETQ. V lost 0 bases and J lost 1; bases outside the gene matches: 4. This receptor was identified in a male donor in good health and CMV-seronegative. What was sequenced was PBMCs. The chain uses TRBV5-1 and TRBJ2-3; 14 positions agree with TRBD2. The CDR3 DNA sequence: TGCGCCAGCAGCTTGGGACTAGCGGGAGGGTTTGGCACAGATACGCAGTATTTT. This codes for CASSLGLAGGFGTDTQYF.